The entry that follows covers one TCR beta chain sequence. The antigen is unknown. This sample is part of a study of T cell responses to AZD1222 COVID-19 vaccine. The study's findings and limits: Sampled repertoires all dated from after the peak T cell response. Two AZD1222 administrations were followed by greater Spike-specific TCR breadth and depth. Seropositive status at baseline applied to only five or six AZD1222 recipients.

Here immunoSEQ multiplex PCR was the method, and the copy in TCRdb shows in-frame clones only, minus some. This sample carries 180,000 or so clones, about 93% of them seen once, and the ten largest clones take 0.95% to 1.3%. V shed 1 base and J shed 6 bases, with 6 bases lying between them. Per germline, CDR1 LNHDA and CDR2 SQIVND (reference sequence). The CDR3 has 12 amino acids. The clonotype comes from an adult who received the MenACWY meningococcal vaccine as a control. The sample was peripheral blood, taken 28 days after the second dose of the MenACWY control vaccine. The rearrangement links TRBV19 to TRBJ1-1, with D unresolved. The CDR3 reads CASSIGRAEAFF. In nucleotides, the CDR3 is TGTGCCAGTAGTATAGGAAGGGCTGAAGCTTTCTTT.